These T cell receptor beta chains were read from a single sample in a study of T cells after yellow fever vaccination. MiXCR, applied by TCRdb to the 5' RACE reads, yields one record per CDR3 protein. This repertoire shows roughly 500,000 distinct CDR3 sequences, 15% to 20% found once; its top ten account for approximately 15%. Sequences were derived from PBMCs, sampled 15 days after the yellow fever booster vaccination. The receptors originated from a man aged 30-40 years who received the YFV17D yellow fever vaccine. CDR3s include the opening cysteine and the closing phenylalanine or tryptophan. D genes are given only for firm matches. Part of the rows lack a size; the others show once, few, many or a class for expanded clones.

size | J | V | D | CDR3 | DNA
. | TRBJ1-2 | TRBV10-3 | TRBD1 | CAISESTGKDYGYTF | TGTGCCATCAGTGAGTCGACAGGGAAGGACTATGGCTACACCTTC
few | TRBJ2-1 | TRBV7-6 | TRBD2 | CASSFRTSESYNEQFF | TGTGCCAGCAGCTTCCGGACTAGCGAAAGCTACAATGAGCAGTTCTTC
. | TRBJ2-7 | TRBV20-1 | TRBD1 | CSATPQGAVHEQYF | TGCAGTGCTACCCCACAGGGGGCGGTCCACGAGCAGTACTTC
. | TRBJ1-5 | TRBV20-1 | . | CSAAPRVWQPQHF | TGCAGTGCTGCACCCAGGGTCTGGCAGCCCCAGCATTTT
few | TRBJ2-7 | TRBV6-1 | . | CASSEEQGNTYEQYF | TGTGCCAGCAGTGAAGAACAGGGAAATACCTACGAGCAGTACTTC
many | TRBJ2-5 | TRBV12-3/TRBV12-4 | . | CASSGETQYF | TGTGCCAGCAGCGGGGAGACCCAGTACTTC
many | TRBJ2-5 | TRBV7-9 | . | CASSLDTGQETQYF | TGTGCCAGCAGCTTAGATACCGGGCAAGAGACCCAGTACTTC
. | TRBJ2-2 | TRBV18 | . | CASSPSGTLTGELFF | TGTGCCAGCTCACCTAGTGGGACACTGACCGGGGAGCTGTTTTTT
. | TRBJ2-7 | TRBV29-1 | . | CSVLGGDRAYEQYF | TGCAGCGTCCTGGGGGGAGACAGGGCCTACGAGCAGTACTTC
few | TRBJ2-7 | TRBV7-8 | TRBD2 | CASSSGGRAHEQYF | TGTGCCAGCAGCTCGGGCGGGAGAGCTCACGAGCAGTACTTC
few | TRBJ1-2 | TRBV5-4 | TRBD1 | CASSHGQGANYGYTF | TGTGCCAGCAGTCACGGACAGGGAGCTAACTATGGCTACACCTTC
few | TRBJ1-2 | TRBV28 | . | CASSPGTPYGYTF | TGTGCCAGCAGTCCCGGGACTCCCTATGGCTACACCTTC
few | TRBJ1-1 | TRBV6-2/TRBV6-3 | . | CASRPSLNTEAFF | TGTGCCAGCAGGCCCAGCCTAAACACTGAAGCTTTCTTT
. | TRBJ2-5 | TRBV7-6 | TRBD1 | CASSFARGQETQYF | TGTGCCAGCAGCTTTGCCAGGGGGCAAGAGACCCAGTACTTC
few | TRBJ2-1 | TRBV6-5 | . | CASSSGHIYNEQFF | TGTGCCAGCAGTTCGGGACATATTTACAATGAGCAGTTCTTC
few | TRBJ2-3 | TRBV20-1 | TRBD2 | CSARKARLAGEDTQYF | TGCAGTGCTAGAAAGGCGCGACTAGCGGGAGAGGATACGCAGTATTTT
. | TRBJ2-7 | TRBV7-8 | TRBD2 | CASSPRGAGVGYEQYF | TGTGCCAGCAGCCCCCGGGGAGCGGGAGTTGGCTACGAGCAGTACTTC
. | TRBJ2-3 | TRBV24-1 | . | CATAAGVTDTQYF | TGTGCCACCGCCGCAGGGGTCACAGATACGCAGTATTTT
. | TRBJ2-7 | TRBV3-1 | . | CASSQGGALGVEQYF | TGTGCCAGCAGCCAGGGGGGCGCCTTGGGGGTCGAGCAGTACTTC
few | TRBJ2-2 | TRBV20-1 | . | CSANQGTGELFF | TGCAGTGCGAACCAGGGGACCGGGGAGCTGTTTTTT
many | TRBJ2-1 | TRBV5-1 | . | CASSKGDYNEQFF | TGCGCCAGCAGCAAGGGGGATTACAATGAGCAGTTCTTC
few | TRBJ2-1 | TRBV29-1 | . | CSVGGQGGQFF | TGCAGCGTTGGCGGGCAGGGAGGGCAGTTCTTC
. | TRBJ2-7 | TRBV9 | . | CASSVGGGEYEQYF | TGTGCCAGCAGCGTAGGAGGGGGTGAATACGAGCAGTACTTC
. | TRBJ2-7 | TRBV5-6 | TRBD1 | CASSSRDRKYEQYF | TGTGCCAGCAGCTCACGGGACAGAAAGTACGAGCAGTACTTC
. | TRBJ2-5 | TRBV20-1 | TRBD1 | CSARDVGQTLQETQYF | TGCAGTGCTAGAGATGTGGGACAGACGCTACAAGAGACCCAGTACTTC
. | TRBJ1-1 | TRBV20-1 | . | CSAINQGITEAFF | TGCAGTGCTATCAACCAGGGTATCACTGAAGCTTTCTTT
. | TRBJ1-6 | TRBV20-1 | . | CSARVGHAYNSPLHF | TGCAGTGCTAGAGTCGGACATGCCTATAATTCACCCCTCCACTTT
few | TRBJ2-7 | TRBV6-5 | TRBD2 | CASSYSGLAFYEQYF | TGTGCCAGCAGTTACTCGGGACTAGCTTTCTACGAGCAGTACTTC
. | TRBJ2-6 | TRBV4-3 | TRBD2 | CASSQDQLAGSSGANVLTF | TGCGCCAGCAGCCAAGATCAACTAGCGGGAAGCTCTGGGGCCAACGTCCTGACTTTC
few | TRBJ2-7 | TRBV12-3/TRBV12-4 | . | CASTSLGEQYF | TGTGCCAGCACCTCTCTAGGCGAGCAGTACTTC
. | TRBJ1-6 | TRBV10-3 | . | CAISESRSPLHF | TGTGCCATCAGTGAGTCGCGTTCACCCCTCCACTTT
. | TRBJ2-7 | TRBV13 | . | CASSPSRVRAYEQYF | TGTGCCAGCAGCCCTTCTCGAGTCAGGGCCTACGAGCAGTACTTC
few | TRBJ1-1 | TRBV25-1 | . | CASGAGSLTEAFF | TGTGCCAGTGGCGCGGGGTCGCTCACTGAAGCTTTCTTT
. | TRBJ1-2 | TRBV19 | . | CASSMENYGYTF | TGTGCCAGTAGTATGGAGAACTATGGCTACACCTTC
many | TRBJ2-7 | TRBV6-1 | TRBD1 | CASSRTGVYEQYF | TGTGCCAGCAGCCGGACAGGGGTTTACGAGCAGTACTTC
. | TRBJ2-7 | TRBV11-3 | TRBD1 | CASSSRTGEAYEQYF | TGTGCCAGCAGCTCGAGGACAGGGGAAGCCTACGAGCAGTACTTC
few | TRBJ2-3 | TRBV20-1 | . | CSARDSVGDTQYF | TGCAGTGCACGGGACTCCGTTGGAGATACGCAGTATTTT
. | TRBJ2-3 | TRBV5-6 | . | CASSFGTLTDTQYF | TGTGCCAGCAGCTTCGGGACTCTCACAGATACGCAGTATTTT
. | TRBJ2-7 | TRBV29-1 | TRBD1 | CSAMGQGSSYEQYF | TGCAGCGCGATGGGACAGGGCTCATCCTACGAGCAGTACTTC
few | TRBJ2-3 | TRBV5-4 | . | CASSLPPGAGNTDTQYF | TGTGCCAGCAGCTTGCCTCCCGGGGCAGGTAACACAGATACGCAGTATTTT
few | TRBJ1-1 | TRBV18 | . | CASSPSRQLENTEAFF | TGTGCCAGCTCACCTTCCCGACAGCTGGAGAACACTGAAGCTTTCTTT
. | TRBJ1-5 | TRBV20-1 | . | CSARDFSGNQPQHF | TGCAGTGCTAGGGATTTTTCCGGCAATCAGCCCCAGCATTTT
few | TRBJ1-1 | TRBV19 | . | CASSIVGRTEAFF | TGTGCCAGTAGTATTGTGGGTCGGACTGAAGCTTTCTTT
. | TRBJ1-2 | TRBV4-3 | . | CASSQDRGAGNYGYTF | TGCGCCAGCAGCCAAGATCGGGGGGCAGGAAACTATGGCTACACCTTC
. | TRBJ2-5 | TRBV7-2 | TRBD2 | CASSPQAGEVETQYF | TGTGCCAGCAGCCCCCAAGCGGGAGAGGTCGAGACCCAGTACTTC
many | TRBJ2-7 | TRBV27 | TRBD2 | CASSHPGRREGLEQYF | TGTGCCAGCAGTCACCCCGGGAGGCGGGAGGGCCTCGAGCAGTACTTC
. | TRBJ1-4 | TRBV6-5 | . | CASSYGGALEKLFF | TGTGCCAGCAGTTACGGGGGGGCGCTTGAAAAACTGTTTTTT
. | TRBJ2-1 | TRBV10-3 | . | CAISETADHHNEQFF | TGTGCCATCAGTGAGACAGCGGACCACCACAATGAGCAGTTCTTC
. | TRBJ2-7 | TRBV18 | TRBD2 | CASSNLPGLAGGNSYEQYF | TGTGCCAGCTCAAACCTCCCCGGACTAGCGGGAGGGAACTCCTACGAGCAGTACTTC
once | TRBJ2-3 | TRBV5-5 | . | CASSLGAVSRFGTDTQYF | TGTGCCAGCAGCTTGGGAGCGGTATCGCGCTTCGGCACAGATACGCAGTATTTT
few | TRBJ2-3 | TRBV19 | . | CASQTSTDTQYF | TGTGCCAGTCAAACAAGCACAGATACGCAGTATTTT
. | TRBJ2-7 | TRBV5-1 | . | CASSFDGSLTYEQYF | TGCGCCAGCAGCTTCGACGGGTCGCTTACCTACGAGCAGTACTTC
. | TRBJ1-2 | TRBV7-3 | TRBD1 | CASSLRTPSGQGLGYTF | TGTGCCAGCAGCCTCAGGACCCCGTCAGGACAGGGTCTTGGCTACACCTTC